This is a list of T cell receptor beta chains from one sample in a study of T cells after yellow fever vaccination. In TCRdb, the 5' RACE reads were re-called with MiXCR into one record per CDR3 protein. The table has approximately 110,000 distinct CDR3 sequences, approximately 8.4% seen once; the top ten hold about 25%. This specimen was CD8+ T cells sorted from PBMCs, taken 45 days after the yellow fever booster vaccination. The receptors were gathered from a man younger than 45 who received the YFV17D yellow fever vaccine. Both conserved end residues are part of each CDR3. A D gene is named only where the DNA matches it firmly. Rows give clone size only sometimes, using once, few, many, or a class for an expanded clone.

size	J	V	D	DNA	CDR3
few	TRBJ1-6	TRBV30	-	TGTGCCTGGAGTCGCCTTTGGGGCGACGGATCACCCCTCCACTTT	CAWSRLWGDGSPLHF
many	TRBJ1-2	TRBV29-1	-	TGCAGCGTTGGTAATGGCTACACCTTC	CSVGNGYTF
many	TRBJ2-3	TRBV27	TRBD2	TGTGCCAGCAGTTTTCAGGGAGGGTTGTTGGATACGCAGTATTTT	CASSFQGGLLDTQYF
many	TRBJ2-7	TRBV29-1	-	TGCAGCGTTGAAACAGGGAAGGGGAACGAGCAGTACTTC	CSVETGKGNEQYF
-	TRBJ2-5	TRBV15	-	TGTGCCACCAGCAGCCTGGGACGGGGAGGTGAGACCCAGTACTTC	CATSSLGRGGETQYF
few	TRBJ2-1	TRBV6-2/TRBV6-3	TRBD2	TGTGCCAGCAATTTGGGACTAGCGGTCTACAATGAGCAGTTCTTC	CASNLGLAVYNEQFF
many	TRBJ2-1	TRBV7-6	TRBD2	TGTGCCAGCAGCTTCGGACTAGCCGCCAATGAGCAGTTCTTC	CASSFGLAANEQFF
many	TRBJ2-1	TRBV7-9	-	TGTGCCAGCAGCGGGGACCGTACTACACACAATGAGCAGTTCTTC	CASSGDRTTHNEQFF
many	TRBJ2-1	TRBV21-1	-	TGTGCCAGCAGTCCGGGGGAGGGCCTTAGCAATGAGCAGTTCTTC	CASSPGEGLSNEQFF
-	TRBJ1-5	TRBV19	-	TGTGGGTCGGTTCAGCCCCAGCATTTT	CGSVQPQHF
medium-sized	TRBJ2-6	TRBV3-1	TRBD1	TGTGCCAGCAGCATCCAAGGACAGGTAGAGCTCGGGGCCAACGTCCTGACTTTC	CASSIQGQVELGANVLTF
many	TRBJ2-2	TRBV7-9	-	TGTGCCAGCACCCCCCGGGATCGTAACACCGGGGAGCTGTTTTTT	CASTPRDRNTGELFF
-	TRBJ2-7	TRBV4-3	-	TGCGCCAGCAGCCAAGGGACAGCGATCTCCTACGAGCAGTACTTC	CASSQGTAISYEQYF
many	TRBJ1-2	TRBV27	TRBD1	TGTGCCAGCAGACCCCAGGGGGCCCGGGGCTACACCTTC	CASRPQGARGYTF
-	TRBJ2-2	TRBV29-1	TRBD2	TGCAGCGTAGCGGGAGTGGACACCGGGGAGCTGTTTTTT	CSVAGVDTGELFF
-	TRBJ2-3	TRBV7-8	-	TGTGCCAGCAGCTCCTCCCCGGACCTAAGCACAGATACGCAGTATTTT	CASSSSPDLSTDTQYF
many	TRBJ2-7	TRBV20-1	-	TGCAGTGCTAGCGAGGGGTCCTACGAGCAGTACTTC	CSASEGSYEQYF
many	TRBJ2-1	TRBV29-1	-	TGCAGCGTTGAACCGGGACTCCCAGTGGAGCAGTTCTTC	CSVEPGLPVEQFF
many	TRBJ2-7	TRBV4-1	-	TGCGCCAGCAGCCAAGATTCAGCAGTTGGTGAGCAGTACTTC	CASSQDSAVGEQYF
few	TRBJ2-3	TRBV7-6	-	TGTGCCAGCAGCGATAGCGCTCACCCGCGGGATACGCAGTATTTT	CASSDSAHPRDTQYF
many	TRBJ2-2	TRBV23-1	TRBD1	TGCGCCAGCAGTCAATCTGCTAATCGGAGGACAGGGAGGATCGCGAACACCGGGGAGCTGTTTTTT	CASSQSANRRTGRIANTGELFF
many	TRBJ2-3	TRBV7-9	-	TGTGCCAGCAGCCCGCAGGACGGAACTAGCACAGATACGCAGTATTTT	CASSPQDGTSTDTQYF
-	TRBJ2-3	TRBV23-1	-	TGCGCCAGCAGTCCGACAACCCCCCCTAGCACAGATACGCAGTATTTT	CASSPTTPPSTDTQYF
many	TRBJ2-5	TRBV11-2	TRBD2	TGTGCCAGCAGCCATCACCGCGCGGGAGGTCAAGAGACCCAGTACTTC	CASSHHRAGGQETQYF
many	TRBJ2-3	TRBV29-1	TRBD2	TGCAGCGCAAAACATCTGGGAGGGGATTCAGATACGCAGTATTTT	CSAKHLGGDSDTQYF
-	TRBJ2-4	TRBV24-1	-	TGTGCCACCAGTTCGGGTGCCAAAAACATTCAGTACTTC	CATSSGAKNIQYF
many	TRBJ1-5	TRBV4-3	-	TGCGCCAGCAGCCAAGGAATCAATCAGCCCCAGCATTTT	CASSQGINQPQHF